This T cell receptor (beta chain) was retrieved from a study of Ad26.COV2.S vaccination and SARS-CoV-2 variants. The data were produced by immunoSEQ multiplex PCR, yet TCRdb's version contains in-frame clones alone and is incomplete. This table holds roughly 250,000 clones, 70% to 90% found once. Treatment given: around 19 received Ad26.COV2.S at low or high dose, single or two shots; a few received placebo; per-sample allocation not given. Sampling happened 63 days after the first vaccine or placebo injection. The donor was a Boston adult aged 18-55 years. The receptor was derived from a person aged 18 to 59 who received the Ad26.COV2.S COVID-19 vaccine or a placebo. This sample comprised peripheral blood, obtained in a trial of Ad26.COV2.S vaccine versus placebo.

This CDR3 is CASSNDPLGSYNSPLHF. The CDR3 bases are TGTGCCAGTAGTAACGACCCCCTCGGGTCCTATAATTCACCCCTCCACTTT. The chain uses TRBV19 and TRBJ1-6; no firm D call. This CDR3 spans 17 amino acids. CDR1 and CDR2 from the germline V gene are LNHDA and SQIVND (reference sequence). Trimming took 4 bases from V and 1 from J, leaving 14 bases between them.